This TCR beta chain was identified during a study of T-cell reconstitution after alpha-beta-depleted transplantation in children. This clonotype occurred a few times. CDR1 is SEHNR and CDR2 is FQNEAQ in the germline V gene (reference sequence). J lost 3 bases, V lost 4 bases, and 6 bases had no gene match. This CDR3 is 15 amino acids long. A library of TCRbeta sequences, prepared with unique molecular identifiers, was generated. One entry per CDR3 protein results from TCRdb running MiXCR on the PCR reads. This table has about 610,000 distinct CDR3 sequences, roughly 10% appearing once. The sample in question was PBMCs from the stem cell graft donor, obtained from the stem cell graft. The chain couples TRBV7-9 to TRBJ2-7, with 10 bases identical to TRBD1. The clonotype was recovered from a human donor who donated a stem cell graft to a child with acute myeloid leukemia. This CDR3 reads CASSYLRDRGYEQYF. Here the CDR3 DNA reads TGTGCCAGCAGCTACCTCCGGGACAGGGGCTACGAGCAGTACTTC.